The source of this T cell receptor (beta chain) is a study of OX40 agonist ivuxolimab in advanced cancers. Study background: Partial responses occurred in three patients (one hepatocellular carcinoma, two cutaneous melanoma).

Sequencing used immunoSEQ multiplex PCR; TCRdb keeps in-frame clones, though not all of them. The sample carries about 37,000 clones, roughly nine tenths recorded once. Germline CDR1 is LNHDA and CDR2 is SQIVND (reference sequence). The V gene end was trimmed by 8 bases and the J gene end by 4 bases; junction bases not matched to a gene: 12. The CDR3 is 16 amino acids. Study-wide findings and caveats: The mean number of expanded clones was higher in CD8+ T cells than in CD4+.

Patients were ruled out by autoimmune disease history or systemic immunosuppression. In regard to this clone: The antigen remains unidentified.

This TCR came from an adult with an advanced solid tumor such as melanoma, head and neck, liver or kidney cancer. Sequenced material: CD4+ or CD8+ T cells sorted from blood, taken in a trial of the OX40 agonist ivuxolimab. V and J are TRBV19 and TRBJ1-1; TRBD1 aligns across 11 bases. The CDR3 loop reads CASGVLDRGLGTEAFF. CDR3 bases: TGTGCCAGTGGAGTTTTGGACAGGGGGCTGGGCACTGAAGCTTTCTTT.